The 21 T cell receptor beta chains below all came from one sample that was sequenced in a study of blood T cells in healthy people across ages. For the second PCR, which ran for about 7 to 11 cycles, a sample-barcoded 5' primer and a J-beta primer mix were used. MiXCR, applied by TCRdb to the 5' RACE reads, yields one record per CDR3 protein. The repertoire holds 800,000 to 950,000 distinct CDR3 sequences, with around 48% as singletons. Sequencing was performed on blood. Receptors originate from a man aged 30-40 years in good health.

V and J are TRBV6-5 and TRBJ2-1; 9 bases are a match to TRBD2. The CDR3 is 15 residues long. Germline CDR1 is MNHEY and CDR2 is SVGAGI. V was clipped by 6 bases and J by 9 bases; unmatched bases: 12. DNA of the CDR3: TGTGCCAGCAGCCCTATAGCGGGGGACCGCCTTGAGCAGTTCTTC. This encodes CASSPIAGDRLEQFF.

This chain uses TRBV6-4 with TRBJ2-3, with D unresolved. Per the germline V gene, CDR1 is MRHNA and CDR2 is SNTAGT. The CDR3 runs 13 residues. V was shortened by 2 bases and J by 2 bases, with 5 bases between the two germline ends. CDR3 DNA: TGTGCCAGCAGTGACAGTCACACAGATACGCAGTATTTT. Translated, it gives CASSDSHTDTQYF.

This chain joins TRBV10-3 and TRBJ2-7; TRBD2 matches at 8 bases. This CDR3 spans 14 amino acids. The germline gives CDR1 ENHRY, CDR2 SYGVKD. With 9 bases clipped from V and 2 bases from J, the junction kept 9 bases outside the gene matches. CDR3 coding DNA: TGTGCCATAAGCGGGGGACGGGGAACCTACGAGCAGTACTTC. Translation: CAISGGRGTYEQYF.

A few counts support this clonotype. The chain combines TRBV7-9 with TRBJ2-4; D may be TRBD1 or TRBD2 (6 bases each). V gave up 1 base and J gave up 5 bases, with 12 bases separating them. The CDR3 has 15 amino acids. CDR1 is SEHNR and CDR2 is FQNEAQ in the germline V gene (reference sequence). The CDR3 DNA reads TGTGCCAGCAGCTTAGGGTCCGGGGGCGAAAACATTCAGTACTTC. Its translation is CASSLGSGGENIQYF.

The rearrangement joins TRBV12-3 or TRBV12-4 to TRBJ2-3, with 9 bases fitting TRBD1. The trim removed 3 bases at V and 3 bases at J, leaving 7 bases unmatched. This CDR3 region has 16 residues. The CDR3 coding sequence is TGTGCCAGCAGTTTGGTGGGACAGGGCCCAACAGATACGCAGTATTTT. Its protein is CASSLVGQGPTDTQYF.

The chain combines TRBV7-9 with TRBJ2-2; 7 bases agree with TRBD2. The CDR3 consists of 15 residues. After removal of 3 bases from V and 1 base from J, the junction contained 2 bases not matched to a gene. CDR1 SEHNR and CDR2 FQNEAQ come from the germline V gene (reference sequence). The CDR3 DNA reads TGTGCCAGCAGCTTCGCGGGGGTGAACACCGGGGAGCTGTTTTTT. It codes for CASSFAGVNTGELFF.

The chain links TRBV2 to TRBJ2-6, with D perhaps matching TRBD1 (5 bases). Germline-derived CDR1 and CDR2 are SNHLY and FYNNEI. The CDR3 sequence is 15 residues long. The V and J ends lost 6 bases and 5 bases respectively, with 14 bases between them. The CDR3: CASRLDNPRANVLTF. DNA for the CDR3: TGTGCCAGCAGACTGGACAATCCCAGGGCCAACGTCCTGACTTTC.

This sequence joins TRBV30 and TRBJ2-1, with 8 bases identical to TRBD2. Unmatched junction bases numbered 12, after V lost 4 bases and J lost 1 base. Germline lookup yields CDR1 GTSNPN and CDR2 SVGIG (reference sequence). The CDR3 has 17 amino acids. Here the CDR3 reads CAWTSDTPGGSYNEQFF. CDR3 coding DNA: TGTGCCTGGACCTCGGACACCCCGGGGGGGTCCTACAATGAGCAGTTCTTC.

The genes are TRBV7-2 and TRBJ2-3; D perhaps matches TRBD2 (6 bases). This CDR3 has 12 residues. Trimming shortened V by 0 bases and J by 10 bases, and 8 bases separated the two germline ends. CDR1 is SGHTA and CDR2 is FQGNSA in the germline V gene. CDR3 loop: CASSLARRAQYF. CDR3 DNA: TGTGCCAGCAGCTTAGCCAGGAGGGCGCAGTATTTT.

J is TRBJ1-3 and V is TRBV10-3, with 7 bases that match TRBD1. The CDR3 sequence is 16 residues long. The trim removed 4 bases at V and 2 bases at J, leaving 8 bases unmatched. The germline V gene has CDR1 ENHRY and CDR2 SYGVKD. The CDR3 sequence is CAISATTGLAGNTIYF. The CDR3 region has the DNA TGTGCCATCAGTGCGACGACAGGGCTAGCTGGAAACACCATATATTTT.

This clonotype turned up a few times. The chain carries TRBV4-1 and TRBJ2-3; 7 bases match TRBD2. J gave up 1 base and V 1 base, and 8 bases lay outside the gene matches. CDR1 is MGHRA and CDR2 is YSYEKL in the germline V gene. The CDR3 contains 17 residues. The CDR3 here is CASSQASYGGGTDTQYF. The CDR3 DNA sequence: TGCGCCAGCAGCCAAGCTTCTTATGGGGGGGGCACAGATACGCAGTATTTT.

Comments on this clonotype: Compared with germline, one end of the junction differs, possibly owing to a read error. This rearrangement joins TRBV7-7 to TRBJ2-5; tentatively, D is TRBD1 or TRBD2 (5 bases each). The CDR3 runs to 14 residues. The germline V gene encodes CDR1 SSHAT and CDR2 FNYEAQ (reference sequence). CDR3: CASSFGAEDNEQYF. The DNA of the CDR3 is TGTGCTAGCAGCTTTGGTGCGGAGGACAATGAGCAGTACTTC.

This clonotype was picked up many times. The chain links TRBV6-2 or TRBV6-3 to TRBJ2-5; TRBD1 might be the D (5 bases). This CDR3 comprises 14 residues. Germline CDR1 and CDR2: MNHEY and SVGEGT. V lost 6 bases, J lost 5 bases, and 16 bases lay in between. CDR3 in DNA: TGTGCCAGCAGCTCTCAAGGGGCTCGGGAGACCCAGTACTTC. It is translated as CASSSQGARETQYF.

This clonotype has just a few counts. V gene TRBV7-6 combines with J gene TRBJ2-1; TRBD1 matches 8 bases. Germline V gives CDR1 SGHVS, CDR2 FNYEAQ. Trimming took 5 bases from V and 9 from J; bases not matched to a gene: 12. There are 15 residues in the CDR3. The CDR3 spells CASSTQDRAAGEQFF. The CDR3 coding sequence is TGTGCCAGCAGCACCCAGGACAGGGCCGCTGGTGAGCAGTTCTTC.

The chain combines TRBV20-1 with TRBJ2-7; possible D gene TRBD2, 6 bases. Germline CDR1 is DFQATT and CDR2 is SNEGSKA (reference sequence). Trimming stripped 2 bases from V and 1 base from J, with 12 bases between. This CDR3 spans 14 amino acids. The CDR3 DNA is TGCAGTGCTAGACATGGGGGACTTTCCTACGAGCAGTACTTC. Protein product: CSARHGGLSYEQYF.

The chain is built from TRBV4-3 and TRBJ2-3, with 13 bases that match TRBD2. This CDR3 is built from 16 residues. Germline V CDR1 and CDR2: LGHNA, YSLEER. The V and J ends lost 6 bases and 4 bases, in that order; junction bases with no gene match: 7. The CDR3 loop is CASRETSGGAPDTQYF. The CDR3 nucleotides are TGCGCCAGCAGGGAAACTAGCGGGGGGGCCCCAGATACGCAGTATTTT.

This clonotype appeared many times. The chain combines TRBV4-2 with TRBJ2-3; 8 bases are a match to TRBD1. The CDR3 is made up of 17 amino acids. The germline CDR1 and CDR2 sequences are LGHNA and YNFKEQ. J was trimmed by 4 bases and V by 3 bases; bases with no gene match: 12. The CDR3 spells CASSQAPQGGSADTQYF. For the CDR3, the DNA is TGTGCCAGCAGCCAGGCCCCACAGGGGGGTAGTGCAGATACGCAGTATTTT.

In its sample, this clonotype was seen a few times. V usage is TRBV7-2 and J usage is TRBJ2-7, with D unresolved. This CDR3 spans 15 amino acids. The V gene lost 1 base and the J gene lost 3 bases, with 13 bases spanning the gap. The germline V gene encodes CDR1 SGHTA and CDR2 FQGNSA. The CDR3 protein is CASSLGGQAYYEQYF. CDR3 bases: TGTGCCAGCAGCTTAGGCGGTCAGGCATACTACGAGCAGTACTTC.

This clonotype was seen repeatedly, ten times or more. The chain carries TRBV6-2 or TRBV6-3 and TRBJ2-4; D possibly corresponds to TRBD1 (6 bases). The CDR3 spans 14 residues. Germline CDR1 reads MNHEY; CDR2 reads SVGEGT. Deletions cut 6 bases from V and 7 bases from J, with 16 bases between. The CDR3 loop reads CASSRTGSGNIQYF. The CDR3, as DNA: TGTGCCAGCAGCCGAACAGGGTCCGGGAACATTCAGTACTTC.

This clonotype was seen a handful of times. This chain uses TRBV12-3 or TRBV12-4 with TRBJ2-1; 14 positions match TRBD2. Trimming removed 6 bases from V and 7 bases from J; junction bases left unmatched: 8. There are 16 residues in the CDR3. The CDR3 reads CASRQTSGGAHNEQFF. CDR3 bases: TGTGCCAGCAGACAGACTAGCGGGGGGGCTCATAATGAGCAGTTCTTC.

This clonotype has a count of ten or more. The J gene is TRBJ2-7, the V gene TRBV4-3, with 9 bases that match TRBD1. CDR1 is LGHNA, CDR2 YSLEER, per germline. V lost 4 bases, J lost 1 base, and 5 bases stayed unmatched. This CDR3 has 15 amino acids. The DNA of the CDR3 is TGCGCCAGCAGCCCGTGGACAGGGGCGTCCTACGAGCAGTACTTC. It encodes CASSPWTGASYEQYF.